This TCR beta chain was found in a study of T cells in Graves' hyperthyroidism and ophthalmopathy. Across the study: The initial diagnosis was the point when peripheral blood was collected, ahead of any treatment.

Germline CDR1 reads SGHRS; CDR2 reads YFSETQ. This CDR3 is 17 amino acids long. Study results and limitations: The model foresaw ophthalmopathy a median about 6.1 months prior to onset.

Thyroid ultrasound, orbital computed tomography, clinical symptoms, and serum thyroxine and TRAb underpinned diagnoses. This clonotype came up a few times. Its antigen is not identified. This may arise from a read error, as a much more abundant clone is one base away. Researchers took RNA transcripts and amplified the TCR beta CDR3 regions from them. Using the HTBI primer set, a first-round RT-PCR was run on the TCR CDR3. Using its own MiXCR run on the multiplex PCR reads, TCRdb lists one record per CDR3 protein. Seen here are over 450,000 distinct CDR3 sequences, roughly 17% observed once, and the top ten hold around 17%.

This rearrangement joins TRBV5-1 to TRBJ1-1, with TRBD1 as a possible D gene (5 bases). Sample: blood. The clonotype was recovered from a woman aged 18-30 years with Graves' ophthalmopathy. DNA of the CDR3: TGCGCCAGCAGCCAATTCGTCAGGGCTGGGCTTGACACTGAAGCTTCCTTT. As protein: CASSQFVRAGLDTEASF.